The 14 T cell receptor beta chains below were found in one sample sequenced in a study of identical twins' blood T cells. Via MiXCR, TCRdb re-called the 5' RACE reads, giving one row per CDR3 protein. The sample yields about 370,000 distinct CDR3 sequences, more than 25% seen once. The sequenced sample consisted of PBMCs. Source of these receptors: a woman between 18 and 49 years old in good health.

V gene TRBV7-2 combines with J gene TRBJ1-3, with D hard to call. The CDR3 length is 19 residues. CDR1 is SGHTA and CDR2 is FQGNSA in the germline V gene. V gave up 1 base and J gave up 0 bases, with 19 bases separating them. The CDR3 DNA sequence: TGTGCCAGCAGCTTAGAAGCCCACCTAACGGTTAGCTCTGGAAACACCATATATTTT. This gives the protein CASSLEAHLTVSSGNTIYF.

V is TRBV2 and J is TRBJ2-3; D unclear. CDR3 length equals 15 residues. Trimming took 4 bases from V and 1 from J, leaving 12 bases between them. Germline lookup yields CDR1 SNHLY and CDR2 FYNNEI. The CDR3 region is CASSAGPLGTDTQYF. The CDR3 nucleotides are TGTGCCAGCAGTGCCGGGCCTCTGGGCACAGATACGCAGTATTTT.

The genes are TRBV27 and TRBJ1-1, with unresolved D. V was clipped by 8 bases and J by 5 bases, with 12 bases between them. The V gene's germline CDR1 is MNHEY and CDR2 SMNVEV (reference sequence). This CDR3 is built from 12 residues. This CDR3 is CASLSMRTEAFF. The CDR3 DNA reads TGTGCCAGCCTTTCTATGAGGACTGAAGCTTTCTTT.

This clonotype was counted a few times. The chain combines TRBV25-1 with TRBJ2-2, with 7 nucleotides matching TRBD1. The CDR3 totals 17 residues. Looked up from germline, CDR1 is MGHDK and CDR2 is SYGVNS. Trimming removed 6 bases from V and 1 base from J; junction bases left unmatched: 11. In nucleotides, the CDR3 is TGTGCCAGCAGCGCTCCATTGCGACAGGGGAACACCGGGGAGCTGTTTTTT. Protein: CASSAPLRQGNTGELFF.

To note about this clonotype: Its ends do not fully match the called genes, so a read error is possible. The chain carries TRBV23-1 and TRBJ2-3; a weak D match, TRBD2 (6 bases). TRBV23-1 is sorted into the ORF group, with uncertain function. The CDR3 length is 14 residues. CDR3 sequence reads: CASSAPGTGVKPIF. CDR3 DNA sequence: TGCGCCAGCAGTGCCCCCGGGACGGGGGTAAAGCCGATTTTT.

The chain couples TRBV19 to TRBJ2-1; 7 bases are a match to TRBD2. The ends lost 3 bases at V and 0 bases at J; junction bases unmatched: 8. Germline CDR1 is LNHDA and CDR2 is SQIVND (reference sequence). The CDR3 loop spans 17 amino acids. The CDR3 is CASSIPPSGSSYNEQFF. In DNA, the CDR3 is TGTGCCAGTAGTATCCCTCCTAGCGGAAGCTCCTACAATGAGCAGTTCTTC.

The chain has TRBV11-2 and TRBJ1-1; D is ambiguous. Trimming cost V 2 bases and J 6 bases, with 7 bases left between them. Looked up from germline, CDR1 is SGHAT and CDR2 is FQNNGV. The CDR3 totals 12 residues. The CDR3 bases are TGTGCCAGCAGCTTAAGTATCGCTGAAGCTTTCTTT. It is translated as CASSLSIAEAFF.

The sample holds many counts of this clonotype. The CDR3 protein is CASSPRTGLGWTEAFF. Here the CDR3 DNA reads TGTGCCAGCAGTCCGCGGACAGGGTTGGGGTGGACTGAAGCTTTCTTT. The chain combines TRBV6-5 with TRBJ1-1; TRBD1 matches 8 bases. The trim removed 5 bases at V and 5 bases at J, leaving 13 bases unmatched. CDR1 and CDR2 (germline): MNHEY, SVGAGI. CDR3 length: 16 amino acids.

The chain uses TRBV5-1 and TRBJ2-7; TRBD2 aligns across 7 bases. The CDR3 is 15 amino acids. Per germline, CDR1 SGHRS and CDR2 YFSETQ. V gave up 0 bases and J gave up 4 bases; unmatched junction bases: 7. CDR3 sequence reads: CASSLVGAGRYEQYF. CDR3 sequence (DNA): TGCGCCAGCAGCTTGGTCGGAGCGGGAAGGTACGAGCAGTACTTC.

This clonotype has just a few counts. CDR3 bases: TGTGCCAGCAGCTCCACTCATCGATCCAACACCGGGGAGCTGTTTTTT. The encoded protein is CASSSTHRSNTGELFF. V usage is TRBV7-9 and J usage is TRBJ2-2; no firm D call. Germline V lookup: CDR1 SEHNR, CDR2 FQNEAQ (reference sequence). V lost 4 bases to trimming and J lost 2 bases, with 14 bases between them. This CDR3 has 16 amino acids.

The chain uses TRBV12-3 or TRBV12-4 and TRBJ1-5; D perhaps matches TRBD1 (6 bases). This CDR3 has 15 residues. The V end lost 2 bases, the J end lost 3 bases, and 11 bases lay between the germline ends. The CDR3 DNA sequence: TGTGCCAGCAGTTTATATACAGGGAACAATCAGCCCCAGCATTTT. It encodes CASSLYTGNNQPQHF.

This clonotype was seen a single time. The V call is TRBV10-3, the J call TRBJ2-1; a weak D match, TRBD2 (6 bases). The V end lost 10 bases, the J end lost 10 bases, and 20 bases lay between the germline ends. CDR3 size: 13 residues. The germline V gene encodes CDR1 ENHRY and CDR2 SYGVKD. Here the CDR3 reads CATRGVNNGEQFF. CDR3 DNA: TGTGCCACCCGCGGGGTAAATAATGGGGAGCAGTTCTTC.

This clonotype was observed a handful of times. The CDR3 DNA sequence: TGTGCCAGCAGCTCCCGGAAACGCGGGAGCTCCTACAATGAGCAGTTCTTC. Translation: CASSSRKRGSSYNEQFF. This chain uses TRBV11-2 with TRBJ2-1; 7 nucleotides agree with TRBD2. The V gene end was trimmed by 4 bases and the J gene end by 0 bases; junction bases not matched to a gene: 9. The CDR3 is made up of 17 amino acids. Germline CDR1 is SGHAT and CDR2 is FQNNGV.

This clonotype occurred a few times. The chain employs TRBV2 and TRBJ1-4, with 7 bases lining up with TRBD1. Germline lookup yields CDR1 SNHLY and CDR2 FYNNEI. The CDR3 covers 14 residues. V trimming: 7 bases; J trimming: 4 bases; junction bases outside the gene matches: 6. In nucleotides, the CDR3 is TGTGCCAGCAACCGACAGGGAGGTAATGAAAAACTGTTTTTT. It specifies CASNRQGGNEKLFF.